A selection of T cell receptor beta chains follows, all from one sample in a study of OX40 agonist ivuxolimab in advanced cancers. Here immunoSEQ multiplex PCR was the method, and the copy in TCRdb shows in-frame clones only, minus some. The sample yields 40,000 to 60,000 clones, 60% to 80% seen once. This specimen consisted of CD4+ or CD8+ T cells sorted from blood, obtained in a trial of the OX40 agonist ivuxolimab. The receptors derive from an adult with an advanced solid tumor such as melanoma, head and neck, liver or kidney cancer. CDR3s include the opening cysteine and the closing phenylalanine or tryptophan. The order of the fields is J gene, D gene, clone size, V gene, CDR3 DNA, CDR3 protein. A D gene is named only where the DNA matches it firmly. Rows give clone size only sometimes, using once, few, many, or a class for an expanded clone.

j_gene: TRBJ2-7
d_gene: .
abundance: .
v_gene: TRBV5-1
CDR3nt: TGCGCCAGCGCCCCTCAGCCAGGGTTGAACGAGCAGTACTTC
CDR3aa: CASAPQPGLNEQYF

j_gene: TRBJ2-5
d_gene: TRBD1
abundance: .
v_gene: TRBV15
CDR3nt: TGTGCCACCAGCTGGTTCACAGGGGGCATAGAGACCCAGTACTTC
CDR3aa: CATSWFTGGIETQYF

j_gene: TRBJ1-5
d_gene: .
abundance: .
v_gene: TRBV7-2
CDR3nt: TGTGCCAGCAGCTCCCGCCCGGGGTTGGGCGATCAGCCCCAGCATTTT
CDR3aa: CASSSRPGLGDQPQHF

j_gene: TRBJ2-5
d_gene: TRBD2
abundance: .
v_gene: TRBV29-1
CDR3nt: TGCAGCGACACTAGCGGGGCCCAACAAGAGACCCAGTACTTC
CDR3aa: CSDTSGAQQETQYF

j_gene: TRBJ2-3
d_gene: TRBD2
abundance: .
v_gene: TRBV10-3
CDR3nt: TGTGCCATCGCGGGGGATTGGGGCACAGATACGCAGTATTTT
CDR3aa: CAIAGDWGTDTQYF

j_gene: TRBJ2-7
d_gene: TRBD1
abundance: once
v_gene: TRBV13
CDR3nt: TGTGCCAGCAGCTTGGGGACAGGGATGTCTGGTTACGAGCAGTACTTC
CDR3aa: CASSLGTGMSGYEQYF

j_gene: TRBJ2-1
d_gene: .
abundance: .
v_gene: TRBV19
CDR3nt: TGTGCCAGTAGTCGAGGGGGTGTCAATGAGCAGTTCTTC
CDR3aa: CASSRGGVNEQFF

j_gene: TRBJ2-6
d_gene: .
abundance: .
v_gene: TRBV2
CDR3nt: TGTGCCAGCAGTGTACGCGGGTTTCGCTCTGGGGCCAACGTCCTGACTTTC
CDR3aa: CASSVRGFRSGANVLTF

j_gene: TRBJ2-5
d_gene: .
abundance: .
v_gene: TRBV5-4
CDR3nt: TGTGCCAGCAGCCCTCCGGCAGGAGGGGAGACCCAGTACTTC
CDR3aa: CASSPPAGGETQYF

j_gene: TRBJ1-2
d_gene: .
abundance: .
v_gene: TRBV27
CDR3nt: TGTGCCAGCAGTTTAAACCGGATCTATGGCTACACCTTC
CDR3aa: CASSLNRIYGYTF

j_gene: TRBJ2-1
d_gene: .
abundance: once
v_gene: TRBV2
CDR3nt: TGTGCCAGCCACCGGGACGGAGACTACAATGAGCAGTTCTTC
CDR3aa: CASHRDGDYNEQFF

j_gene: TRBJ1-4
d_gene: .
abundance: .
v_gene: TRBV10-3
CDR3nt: TGTGCCATCAGTGAGTCGGCAGGGGCTGAATATGAAAAACTGTTTTTT
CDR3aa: CAISESAGAEYEKLFF

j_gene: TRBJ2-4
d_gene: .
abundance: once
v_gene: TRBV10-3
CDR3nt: TGTGCCATTAGCGACCTAGCCAAAAACATTCAGTACTTC
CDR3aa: CAISDLAKNIQYF

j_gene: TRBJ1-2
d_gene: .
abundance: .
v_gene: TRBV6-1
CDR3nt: TGTGCCAGCAGTGAAACCGACAGGCCTCTCTATGGCTACACCTTC
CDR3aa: CASSETDRPLYGYTF

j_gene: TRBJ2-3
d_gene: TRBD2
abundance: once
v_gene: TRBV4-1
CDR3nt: TGCGCCAGCAGCATTAGCGGGAGATCAGATACGCAGTATTTT
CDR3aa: CASSISGRSDTQYF

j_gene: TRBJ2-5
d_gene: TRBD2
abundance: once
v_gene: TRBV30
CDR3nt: TGTGCCTGGAGTGTAAAACTAGCGGGGGAGACCCAGTACTTC
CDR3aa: CAWSVKLAGETQYF

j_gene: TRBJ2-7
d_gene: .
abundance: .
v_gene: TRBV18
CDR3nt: TGTGCCAGCCCCCTAAAGGGGACACCCTACGAGCAGTACTTC
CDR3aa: CASPLKGTPYEQYF

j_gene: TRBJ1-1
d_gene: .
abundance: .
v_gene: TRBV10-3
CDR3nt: TGTGCCATCAGTGAGTCAGGGACAACTGAAGCTTTCTTT
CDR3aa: CAISESGTTEAFF

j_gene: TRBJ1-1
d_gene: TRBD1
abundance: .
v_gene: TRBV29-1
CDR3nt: TGCAGCGCTTTACAGACAGGGTCAGAAGCTTTCTTT
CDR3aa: CSALQTGSEAFF

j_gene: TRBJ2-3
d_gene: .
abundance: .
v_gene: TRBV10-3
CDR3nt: TGTGCCATCAGTGAGTCGTCGGGGACTTATACGCAGTATTTT
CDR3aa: CAISESSGTYTQYF

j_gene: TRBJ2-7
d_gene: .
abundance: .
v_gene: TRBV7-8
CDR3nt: TGTGCCAGCAGCTTAGGTCCGGGCGAATACTACGAGCAGTACTTC
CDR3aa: CASSLGPGEYYEQYF

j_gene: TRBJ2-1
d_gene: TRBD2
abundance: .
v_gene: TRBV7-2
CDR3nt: TGTGCCAGCGGCTACCTAGCGGGAGGGTATGAGCAGTTCTTC
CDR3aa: CASGYLAGGYEQFF

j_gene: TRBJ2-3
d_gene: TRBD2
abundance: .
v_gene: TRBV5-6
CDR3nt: TGTGCCAGCAGCGGCTACAGCGCGGGGGCAGATACGCAGTATTTT
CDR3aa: CASSGYSAGADTQYF

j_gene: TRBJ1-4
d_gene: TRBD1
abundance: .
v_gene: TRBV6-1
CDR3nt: TGTGCCATCTCTAGGGGGCATGGGGAAAAACTGTTTTTT
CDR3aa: CAISRGHGEKLFF

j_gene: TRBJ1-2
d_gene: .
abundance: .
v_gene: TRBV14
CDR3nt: TGTGCCAGCAGCCCTACCACAGGGTCCCCCTATGGCTACACCTTC
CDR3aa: CASSPTTGSPYGYTF

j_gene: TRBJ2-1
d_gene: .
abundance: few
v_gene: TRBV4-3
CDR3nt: TGCGCCAGCAGCCAAGCGGGACTCAGGGGCGGACGCCAGTTCTTC
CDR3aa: CASSQAGLRGGRQFF

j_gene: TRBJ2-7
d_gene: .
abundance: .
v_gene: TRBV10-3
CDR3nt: TGTGCCATCAGTGAGGGCAGGCTCTCCTACGAGCAGTACTTC
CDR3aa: CAISEGRLSYEQYF

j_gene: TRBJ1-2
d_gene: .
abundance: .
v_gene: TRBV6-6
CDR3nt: TGTGCCAGCAGCTTGACAGAACCCAACTATGGCTACACCTTC
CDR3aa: CASSLTEPNYGYTF

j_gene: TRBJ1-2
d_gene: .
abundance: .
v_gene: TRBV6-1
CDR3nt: TGTGCCAGCAGTGCGGGTCCGGGCGAGAGCTACACCTTC
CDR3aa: CASSAGPGESYTF

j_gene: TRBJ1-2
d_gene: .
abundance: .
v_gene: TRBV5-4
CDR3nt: TGTGCCAGCAGCTTGACTTCCGTTTTAGGGGGCTACACCTTC
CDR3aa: CASSLTSVLGGYTF

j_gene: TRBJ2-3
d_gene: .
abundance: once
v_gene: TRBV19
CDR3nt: TGTGCCAGTAGTATGAACAGGGGCACAGATACGCAGTATTTT
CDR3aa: CASSMNRGTDTQYF

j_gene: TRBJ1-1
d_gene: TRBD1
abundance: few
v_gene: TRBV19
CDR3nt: TGTGCCAGTACCCCAGACAGGGTCCTGGAGGCTTTCTTT
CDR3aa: CASTPDRVLEAFF

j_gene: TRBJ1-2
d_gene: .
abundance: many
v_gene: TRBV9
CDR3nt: TGTGCCAGCAGCCTTCTAGGGGCAGGGCTTCGCTACACCTTC
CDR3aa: CASSLLGAGLRYTF

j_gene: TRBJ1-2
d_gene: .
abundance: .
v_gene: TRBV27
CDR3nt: TGTGCCAGCAGTTCGACCAGGGTCCTAAGAACCCAAAAGAACTATGGCTACACCTTC
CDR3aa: CASSSTRVLRTQKNYGYTF

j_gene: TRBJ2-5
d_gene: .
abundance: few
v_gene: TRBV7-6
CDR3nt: TGTGCCAGCAGCTTAAATCTAGGGACCCAGTACTTC
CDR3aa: CASSLNLGTQYF

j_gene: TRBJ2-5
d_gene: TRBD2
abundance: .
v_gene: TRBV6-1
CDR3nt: TGTGCTAGTCTAGCGGGAGGGCCGGAGACCCAGTACTTC
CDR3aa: CASLAGGPETQYF

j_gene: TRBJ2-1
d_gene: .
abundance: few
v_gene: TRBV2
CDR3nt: TGTGCCAGCAGTGAAAGTGCGGCCACCTACAATGAGCAGTTCTTC
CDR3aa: CASSESAATYNEQFF

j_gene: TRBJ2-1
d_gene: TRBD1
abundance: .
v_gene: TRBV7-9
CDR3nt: TGTGCCAGCAGCGCTATGGGACAGGGCTCTAGGAATGAGCAGTTCTTC
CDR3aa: CASSAMGQGSRNEQFF